The clone carrying this TCR beta chain came up once. The antigen remains undetermined. This record comes from a study of T cell responses to AZD1222 COVID-19 vaccine. Losses at the gene ends were 3 bases for V and 0 bases for J; bases not matched to a gene: 5. This CDR3 has 16 residues. CDR1 is SGDLS and CDR2 is YYNGEE in the germline V gene. Study-level findings and limits: Only a handful of AZD1222 recipients tested seropositive at baseline.

Some clones are missing from TCRdb's copy, which holds only in-frame ones; the method was immunoSEQ multiplex PCR. This table has about 110,000 clones, about 93% appearing once. Material: peripheral blood, obtained on day 0 of AZD1222 vaccination. The TCR sequence derives from an adult in good health. The chain combines TRBV9 with TRBJ1-3, with TRBD1 identical over 8 bases. The chain's CDR3 is CASSGYRGISGNTIYF. For the CDR3, the DNA is TGTGCCAGCAGCGGGTACAGGGGGATCTCTGGAAACACCATATATTTT. Full variable domain (missing parts from reference TRBV9 and TRBJ1-3): DSGVTQTPKHLITATGQRVTLRCSPRSGDLSVYWYQQSLDQGLQFLIQYYNGEERAKGNILERFSAQQFPDLHSELNLSSLELGDSALYFCASSGYRGISGNTIYFGEGSWLTVV.